This T cell receptor (beta chain) originates from a study of blood T cell repertoires in COVID-19. Some clones are missing from TCRdb's copy, which holds only in-frame ones; the method was immunoSEQ multiplex PCR. The sample has about 380,000 clones; approximately 90% are singletons. Germline V lookup: CDR1 LGHNA, CDR2 YNFKEQ. The length of the CDR3 is 17 residues. Unmatched junction bases numbered 15, after V lost 5 bases and J lost 7 bases. This chain links TRBV4-2 with TRBJ1-4; 8 bases are a match to TRBD1. The sample taken for sequencing was PBMCs or T cells enriched from blood (not recorded which). This TCR was sampled from a woman aged 18-30 years who had recovered from COVID-19. CDR3: CASSTTNYRGEGEKLFF. Written as DNA, the CDR3 is TGTGCCAGCAGCACAACCAACTACAGGGGGGAAGGTGAAAAACTGTTTTTT.